What follows is one TCR beta chain and its context. This sample stems from a study of blood T cell repertoires in COVID-19. Overall study: COVID-19 samples collected from the United States, Italy and Spain covered acute and convalescent phases.

Generated by immunoSEQ multiplex PCR, the TCRdb table keeps only in-frame clones and is missing some. This table has 30,000 to 45,000 clones, approximately 78% appearing once. The CDR3 consists of 15 residues. The V gene's germline CDR1 is MNHEY and CDR2 SVGAGI. V shed 6 bases, J shed 6 bases, and the junction held 10 bases outside the gene matches. The origin of this receptor is a man aged 60-69 years with acute or convalescent COVID-19. This rearrangement joins TRBV6-5 to TRBJ2-2; 7 bases match TRBD1. The sample taken for sequencing was peripheral blood. The CDR3 DNA reads TGTGCCAGCAGACCGACAGGGAACAGGGCCGGGGAGCTGTTTTTT. Its protein product is CASRPTGNRAGELFF.